The 21 T cell receptor beta chains presented below share a single source sample, sequenced in a study of blood T cells in healthy people across ages. Primers used in a second PCR of roughly 6 to 11 cycles were a sample-barcoded 5' primer and a J-beta primer mix. Each CDR3 protein gets one entry after TCRdb re-called the 5' RACE reads with MiXCR. The sample has around 710,000 distinct CDR3 sequences; about 40% are singletons. Sample: blood. The receptors derive from a woman in her fifties or sixties in good health.

This clonotype occurred a few times. The chain employs TRBV20-1 and TRBJ1-1, with D possibly TRBD1 on 5 matching bases. The length of the CDR3 is 15 residues. Germline V gene sequence: CDR1 DFQATT, CDR2 SNEGSKA (reference sequence). The ends were cut back, 8 bases at V and 1 base at J, with 20 bases in the middle. Written as DNA, the CDR3 is TGCAGTCCCCTGAGGGGCGAATTCTGGAACACTGAAGCTTTCTTT. Its protein is CSPLRGEFWNTEAFF.

In this sample, this clonotype turned up a few times. Germline and junction disagree at one end, which may indicate a read error. The CDR3 coding sequence is TGTGCCAGCAGCGAAGAAGTGGACCTTGTTGAGTACTTC. Protein: CASSEEVDLVEYF. This chain links TRBV2 with TRBJ2-5, with D unclear. Germline lookup yields CDR1 SNHLY and CDR2 FYNNEI. The length of the CDR3 is 13 residues.

This clonotype was seen a few times. V usage is TRBV20-1 and J usage is TRBJ2-7; 10 nucleotides agree with TRBD2. This CDR3 region has 15 residues. After removal of 0 bases from V and 7 bases from J, the junction contained 9 bases not matched to a gene. The V gene's germline CDR1 is DFQATT and CDR2 SNEGSKA (reference sequence). CDR3 sequence: CSARDWQRGGDEQYF. The CDR3 DNA reads TGCAGTGCTAGAGATTGGCAGCGGGGGGGCGATGAGCAGTACTTC.

Only one count was recorded for this clonotype. The chain has TRBV3-1 and TRBJ2-7; D is ambiguous. The CDR3 runs to 12 residues. V was shortened by 3 bases and J by 6 bases, with 9 bases between the two germline ends. CDR1 is LGHDT, CDR2 YNNKEL, per germline (reference sequence). CDR3 region: CASSQDLTEQYF. As DNA, the CDR3 is TGTGCCAGCAGCCAGGACCTGACCGAGCAGTACTTC.

This chain links TRBV7-3 with TRBJ2-5, with D perhaps TRBD2 (6 bases). This CDR3 is built from 13 residues. V was shortened by 4 bases and J by 0 bases, with 6 bases between the two germline ends. Germline CDR1 and CDR2: SGHTA and FQGTGA. As DNA, the CDR3 is TGTGCCAGCAGCTGGACTAACCAAGAGACCCAGTACTTC. It is translated as CASSWTNQETQYF.

For this clonotype: The junction does not match germline at one end; this may be a read error. This rearrangement joins TRBV20-1 to TRBJ2-3; 10 nucleotides align to TRBD2. The CDR3 spans 18 residues. The germline V gene encodes CDR1 DFQATT and CDR2 SNEGSKA (reference sequence). This CDR3 is CSASEPAGGPSGTNTQYF. CDR3 in DNA: TGCAGTGCTAGTGAGCCAGCGGGGGGGCCTTCAGGCACAAATACGCAGTATTTT.

The chain joins TRBV6-6 to TRBJ2-1; D gene uncertain. Germline V lookup: CDR1 MNHNY, CDR2 SVGAGI (reference sequence). The CDR3 is 16 amino acids. Trimming left V 5 bases short and J 1 base short, with 15 bases between. In DNA, the CDR3 is TGTGCCAGCAGTGCCAGCCGCGGCCTTTCCTACAATGAGCAGTTCTTC. Protein sequence: CASSASRGLSYNEQFF.

This clonotype has a count of ten or more. The chain joins TRBV7-2 to TRBJ2-7; D possibly corresponds to TRBD1 (5 bases). V lost 1 base and J lost 3, with 7 bases in between. Germline V gene lookup returns CDR1 SGHTA and CDR2 FQGNSA. The CDR3 totals 13 residues. The CDR3 reads CASSLEQGYEQYF. The CDR3 nucleotides are TGTGCCAGCAGCTTAGAGCAGGGCTACGAGCAGTACTTC.

This clonotype was picked up one time. The chain has TRBV19 and TRBJ2-1, with D uncertain. The V gene's germline CDR1 is LNHDA and CDR2 SQIVND (reference sequence). V shed 5 bases and J shed 13 bases, with 24 bases lying between them. The CDR3 covers 15 residues. The CDR3 DNA follows: TGTGCCAGTAGTCCTCGAACGCCTGGGATGGAGACCCAGTTCTTC. This codes for CASSPRTPGMETQFF.

This clonotype was seen only a few times. This chain joins TRBV29-1 and TRBJ1-2; 10 bases fit TRBD1. Unmatched junction bases numbered 5, after V lost 7 bases and J lost 3 bases. CDR3 size: 13 residues. CDR1 and CDR2 from the germline V gene are SQVTM and ANQGSEA. The CDR3 sequence: CSDRTGGDYGYTF. As DNA, the CDR3 is TGCAGCGACCGGACAGGGGGTGACTATGGCTACACCTTC.

Of note for this clonotype: The CDR3 end shows no conserved phenylalanine or tryptophan, and so a read error is likely. This chain links TRBV5-1 with TRBJ2-7; D uncertain. Germline lookup yields CDR1 SGHRS and CDR2 YFSETQ. The germline V and J ends were trimmed by 4 bases and 0 bases, with 5 bases remaining between them. The CDR3 is 12 amino acids. CDR3 protein: CASSPSSYEQYL. The CDR3 region has the DNA TGCGCCAGCAGCCCCAGCTCCTACGAGCAGTACCTC.

This clonotype was seen at least ten times. The chain uses TRBV10-3 and TRBJ2-1; TRBD2 is a possible D gene (5 bases). Germline assignment: CDR1 ENHRY and CDR2 SYGVKD. This CDR3 region has 12 residues. The V end lost 11 bases, the J end lost 5 bases, and 13 bases lay between the germline ends. CDR3 residues: CAARTADNEQFF. CDR3 in DNA: TGTGCCGCCCGGACTGCTGACAATGAGCAGTTCTTC.

This sequence joins TRBV12-3 or TRBV12-4 and TRBJ2-5; 10 positions agree with TRBD2. The closer fit of TRBJ2-7 to the DNA end suggests the J call may be wrong. This CDR3 contains 14 residues. This CDR3 is CASSLVLAGTEQYF. The DNA of the CDR3 is TGTGCCAGCAGTTTGGTACTAGCGGGAACCGAGCAGTACTTC.

A remark on this clonotype: The junction departs from germline at one end; a sequencing error may be responsible. V and J are TRBV12-5 and TRBJ1-5; D is perhaps TRBD1 (6 bases). Germline V lookup: CDR1 LGHNT, CDR2 FRNRAP. The CDR3 loop spans 19 amino acids. CDR3 in amino acids: CASGLVTLEGGAGNRPQHF. The CDR3, as DNA: TGTGCTAGTGGTTTGGTAACTCTAGAGGGGGGGGCGGGTAATCGGCCCCAGCATTTT.

This clonotype was seen many times. The chain recombines TRBV4-1 with TRBJ2-3; D gene ambiguous. V was trimmed by 10 bases and J by 7 bases, leaving 12 bases between them. Germline assignment: CDR1 MGHRA and CDR2 YSYEKL. This CDR3 contains 11 residues. The CDR3 sequence is CANPTPHTQYF. CDR3 nucleotides: TGCGCCAACCCGACCCCGCATACGCAGTATTTT.

The chain employs TRBV30 and TRBJ2-1; D call uncertain. CDR3 length equals 10 residues. V was pared by 6 bases and J by 7 bases, with 7 bases between. Germline CDR1 and CDR2: GTSNPN and SVGIG (reference sequence). The CDR3 here is CACLRNEQFF. The CDR3 region has the DNA TGTGCCTGTCTACGAAATGAGCAGTTCTTC.

This clonotype was seen only once. The chain links TRBV20-1 to TRBJ2-1, with D hard to call. V was trimmed by 1 base and J by 1 base, leaving 8 bases between them. The germline V gene encodes CDR1 DFQATT and CDR2 SNEGSKA (reference sequence). This CDR3 has 14 amino acids. This chain's CDR3 is CSARGSLSYNEQFF. CDR3 in DNA: TGCAGTGCTAGAGGGAGCTTATCCTACAATGAGCAGTTCTTC.

This clonotype was counted only a few times. V is TRBV29-1 and J is TRBJ1-1; D ambiguous. The CDR3 loop spans 12 amino acids. V shed 7 bases and J shed 1 base, with 10 bases lying between them. Germline assignment: CDR1 SQVTM and CDR2 ANQGSEA. The CDR3 DNA sequence: TGCAGCGCGATCAGACAGAACACTGAAGCTTTCTTT. Translation gives CSAIRQNTEAFF.

The chain joins TRBV6-2 or TRBV6-3 to TRBJ2-5; 7 bases map to TRBD2. The J segment lost 2 bases and the V segment lost 5 bases, leaving 11 bases of the junction unmatched. The CDR3 contains 16 residues. CDR1 and CDR2 from the germline V gene are MNHEY and SVGEGT. For the CDR3, the DNA is TGTGCCAGCAGTATGGGACTCGGCGGGAGACAAGAGACCCAGTACTTC. It codes for CASSMGLGGRQETQYF.

This chain uses TRBV12-3 or TRBV12-4 with TRBJ2-2, with a weak D call TRBD1 (5 bases). The CDR3 is 14 residues long. Trimming removed 6 bases at V and 4 bases at J, with 12 bases between. DNA for the CDR3: TGTGCCAGCAGCTTGACAGTTGGCACCGGGGAGCTGTTTTTT. Translated, it gives CASSLTVGTGELFF.

A few counts support this clonotype. This rearrangement joins TRBV5-1 to TRBJ2-7, with a possible D match to TRBD2 (6 bases). The germline V gene has CDR1 SGHRS and CDR2 YFSETQ. There are 15 residues in the CDR3. V was clipped by 5 bases and J by 3 bases, with 18 bases between them. CDR3 region: CASRSGAGKGYEQYF. The CDR3, as DNA: TGCGCCAGCAGATCCGGGGCGGGGAAAGGCTACGAGCAGTACTTC.